A single sample gave rise to the 21 T cell receptor beta chains below, sequenced in a study of CD8+ T cells in alopecia areata. Described treatment: oral pan-JAK inhibitor, 5-10 mg twice daily. Extracted RNA was reverse transcribed into cDNA, the sequencing template. TCRdb's copy holds only in-frame clones and misses some; the assay was immunoSEQ multiplex PCR. The table records 110,000 to 150,000 clones, roughly 50% of them present only once. Sequences were derived from CD8+ T cells sorted from blood, sampled at week 4, from a patient treated with tofacitinib. These receptors were obtained from a human donor with alopecia areata.

This clone was found once. The chain couples TRBV11-2 to TRBJ1-6, with D uncertain. The length of the CDR3 is 15 residues. Germline CDR1 reads SGHAT; CDR2 reads FQNNGV. V was trimmed by 0 bases and J by 7 bases, leaving 10 bases between them. The CDR3 sequence: CASSLEDVSNSPLHF. Written as DNA, the CDR3 is TGTGCCAGCAGCTTAGAGGACGTCTCCAATTCACCCCTCCACTTT.

In its sample, this clone was seen a few times. V and J are TRBV7-9 and TRBJ2-3, with 8 bases fitting TRBD1. The CDR3 sequence is 16 residues long. The ends lost 0 bases at V and 3 bases at J; junction bases unmatched: 5. The germline V gene has CDR1 SEHNR and CDR2 FQNEAQ (reference sequence). In DNA, the CDR3 is TGTGCCAGCAGCTTAGCGACAGGGGTATTGACAGATACGCAGTATTTT. Its translation: CASSLATGVLTDTQYF.

The chain links TRBV4-2 to TRBJ1-2, with no clear D. Trimming removed 0 bases at V and 5 bases at J, with 4 bases between. The CDR3 has 12 amino acids. Per the germline V gene, CDR1 is LGHNA and CDR2 is YNFKEQ. CDR3 amino acids: CASSQEWYGYTF. CDR3 DNA: TGTGCCAGCAGCCAAGAATGGTATGGCTACACCTTC.

As for this clone: Additional DNA sequences in this sample encode the identical CDR3. V gene TRBV7-9 combines with J gene TRBJ2-7, with D perhaps TRBD1 (6 bases). Germline CDR1 is SEHNR and CDR2 is FQNEAQ (reference sequence). The V gene lost 6 bases and the J gene lost 2 bases, with 8 bases spanning the gap. This CDR3 comprises 12 residues. CDR3 sequence reads: CASRQGTYEQYF. CDR3 DNA: TGTGCCAGCAGACAGGGAACCTACGAGCAGTACTTC.

This clone has only a few counts. V usage is TRBV6-5 and J usage is TRBJ2-1; either TRBD1 or TRBD2 may supply D (5 bases each). Looked up from germline, CDR1 is MNHEY and CDR2 is SVGAGI. The length of the CDR3 is 12 residues. The V and J ends lost 8 bases and 8 bases respectively, with 13 bases between them. The chain's CDR3 is CASGRLGDEQFF. The DNA for the CDR3 is TGTGCCAGCGGAAGACTGGGGGATGAGCAGTTCTTC.

This clone was seen more than once but under ten times. The chain employs TRBV13 and TRBJ2-5; TRBD2 matches at 8 bases. This CDR3 is built from 13 residues. Losses at the gene ends were 4 bases for V and 5 bases for J; bases not matched to a gene: 3. Germline CDR1 and CDR2: PRHDT and FYEKMQ (reference sequence). The CDR3 reads CASSSGGAETQYF. Here the CDR3 DNA reads TGTGCCAGCAGCTCCGGGGGGGCTGAGACCCAGTACTTC.

The V call is TRBV13, the J call TRBJ2-7; D gene unclear. CDR1 PRHDT and CDR2 FYEKMQ come from the germline V gene (reference sequence). The CDR3 is 12 amino acids. Trimming took 2 bases from V and 3 from J, leaving 5 bases between them. CDR3 sequence: CASSLQVYEQYF. Here the CDR3 DNA reads TGTGCCAGCAGCTTACAGGTCTACGAGCAGTACTTC.

J is TRBJ2-7 and V is TRBV27, with TRBD1 identical over 9 bases. The germline V gene has CDR1 MNHEY and CDR2 SMNVEV (reference sequence). This CDR3 contains 13 residues. After removal of 5 bases from V and 5 bases from J, the junction contained 4 bases not matched to a gene. CDR3 in DNA: TGTGCCAGCAGTGCACAGGGGGCACACGAGCAGTACTTC. Its protein product is CASSAQGAHEQYF.

The V call is TRBV21-1, the J call TRBJ1-5; the table assigns TRBD1, which was not confirmed against the DNA. TRBV21-1 counts as a pseudogene. CDR3 size: 16 residues. Here the CDR3 reads CASTLGTGPNNQPQHF. The CDR3 coding sequence is TGTGCCAGCACCCTGGGGACAGGTCCAAATAATCAGCCCCAGCATTTT.

This clone was counted a few times. The V call is TRBV7-9, the J call TRBJ2-3; 9 bases map to TRBD2. The V gene end was trimmed by 7 bases and the J gene end by 5 bases; junction bases not matched to a gene: 10. CDR1 and CDR2 (germline): SEHNR, FQNEAQ (reference sequence). This CDR3 spans 15 amino acids. The CDR3, as DNA: TGTGCCAGCAATCCGGACAGCGGGGGGTTAGATACGCAGTATTTT. Translation: CASNPDSGGLDTQYF.

The chain employs TRBV7-2 and TRBJ2-7; perhaps D is TRBD1 or TRBD2 (6 bases each). This CDR3 region has 15 residues. The V gene's germline CDR1 is SGHTA and CDR2 FQGNSA. V lost 5 bases and J lost 5, with 19 bases in between. CDR3 coding DNA: TGTGCCAGCAGCGTATCCCCCTCGGGGGCAGACGAGCAGTACTTC. This codes for CASSVSPSGADEQYF. Full variable domain (outside the CDR3, taken from reference TRBV7-2 and TRBJ2-7): GAGVSQSPSNKVTEKGKDVELRCDPISGHTALYWYRQSLGQGLEFLIYFQGNSAPDKSGLPSDRFSAERTGGSVSTLTIQRTQQEDSAVYLCASSVSPSGADEQYFGPGTRLTVT.

This chain links TRBV4-3 with TRBJ2-7; D might be TRBD1 or TRBD2, each matching 5 bases. Germline V lookup: CDR1 LGHNA, CDR2 YSLEER. The CDR3 extends over 13 amino acids. Trimming removed 1 base from V and 5 bases from J, with 9 bases in between. The CDR3 reads CASSQGGTHEQYF. In DNA, the CDR3 is TGCGCCAGCAGCCAAGGGGGGACCCACGAGCAGTACTTC.

This chain joins TRBV30 and TRBJ1-1; D gene unclear. Per the germline V gene, CDR1 is GTSNPN and CDR2 is SVGIG (reference sequence). The CDR3 has 11 amino acids. V was shortened by 5 bases and J by 8 bases, with 12 bases between the two germline ends. For the CDR3, the DNA is TGTGCCTGGTGTCCCCCGGGGGAAGCTTTCTTT. This sequence encodes CAWCPPGEAFF.

This clone was picked up a small number of times. The V call is TRBV27, the J call TRBJ2-1; D is undetermined. The CDR3 is made up of 14 amino acids. Per germline, CDR1 MNHEY and CDR2 SMNVEV (reference sequence). Trimming removed 6 bases from V and 0 bases from J, with 9 bases in between. CDR3 loop: CASSWQSSYNEQFF. CDR3 coding DNA: TGTGCCAGCAGCTGGCAGAGCTCCTACAATGAGCAGTTCTTC.

The table lists this clone with many counts. The chain combines TRBV9 with TRBJ2-7; D unresolved. CDR3 length: 15 amino acids. Germline loops: CDR1 SGDLS, CDR2 YYNGEE. The V end was cut by 0 bases, the J end by 7 bases, with 17 bases between. The CDR3 spells CASSVGGNPSGEQYF. The CDR3 nucleotides are TGTGCCAGCAGCGTAGGTGGCAACCCTTCTGGGGAGCAGTACTTC.

A few counts support this clone. The chain combines TRBV11-2 with TRBJ1-5, with a possible D match to TRBD1 (5 bases). Trimming took 3 bases from V and 15 from J, leaving 15 bases between them. Germline-derived CDR1 and CDR2 are SGHAT and FQNNGV. This CDR3 is 12 amino acids long. In DNA, the CDR3 is TGTGCCAGCAGCTTCGGGACGGGCCCTCCGCATTTT. It specifies CASSFGTGPPHF.

This clone has only a few counts. The CDR3 sequence: CAWRGVDSGGLEAFF. CDR3 coding DNA: TGTGCCTGGAGGGGCGTGGACAGTGGGGGATTGGAAGCTTTCTTT. The chain uses TRBV30 and TRBJ1-1; possible D gene TRBD1, 6 bases. The length of the CDR3 is 15 residues. The V gene's germline CDR1 is GTSNPN and CDR2 SVGIG (reference sequence). The V end lost 3 bases, the J end lost 8 bases, and 22 bases lay between the germline ends. The whole variable domain, filled in from reference TRBV30 and TRBJ1-1, reads SQTIHQWPATLVQPVGSPLSLECTVEGTSNPNLYWYRQAAGRGLQLLFYSVGIGQISSEVPQNLSASRPQDRQFILSSKKLLLSDSGFYLCAWRGVDSGGLEAFFGQGTRLTVV.

This chain connects TRBV6-5 to TRBJ1-1; possible D gene TRBD1, 5 bases. The CDR3 loop spans 12 amino acids. The germline CDR1 and CDR2 sequences are MNHEY and SVGAGI. V was trimmed by 7 bases and J by 7 bases, leaving 13 bases between them. CDR3 in amino acids: CASMGEPFEAFF. The DNA for the CDR3 is TGTGCCAGCATGGGGGAGCCTTTTGAAGCTTTCTTT.

The CDR3 DNA is TGTGCCAGCACCGGGGGGTCTGGGGCCAACGTCCTGACTTTC. Protein product: CASTGGSGANVLTF. The chain couples TRBV7-2 to TRBJ2-6, with 7 positions matching TRBD2. CDR1 SGHTA and CDR2 FQGNSA come from the germline V gene. This CDR3 is built from 14 residues. Trimming at V came to 7 bases and at J to 1 base, leaving 1 base not matched to a gene.

The chain links TRBV27 to TRBJ1-5, with D perhaps TRBD1 (6 bases). Per the germline V gene, CDR1 is MNHEY and CDR2 is SMNVEV (reference sequence). There are 13 residues in the CDR3. V lost 5 bases and J lost 6, with 11 bases in between. The CDR3 protein is CASSAQGSQPQHF. CDR3 coding DNA: TGTGCCAGCAGTGCACAGGGCAGTCAGCCCCAGCATTTT.

The CDR3 bases are TGTGCCAGCAGCTTGATGTCCCTGGGGAATGAGCAGTTCTTC. It is translated as CASSLMSLGNEQFF. This rearrangement joins TRBV13 to TRBJ2-1; D not resolved. The CDR3 consists of 14 residues. Germline CDR1 PRHDT, CDR2 FYEKMQ (reference sequence). V gave up 3 bases and J gave up 7 bases, with 13 bases separating them.